The 12 T cell receptor beta chains given below trace back to one sample, sequenced in a study of blood T cell repertoires in COVID-19. TCRdb's copy holds only in-frame clones and misses some; the assay was immunoSEQ multiplex PCR. Of some 150,000 clones listed, 88% are singletons. Material for sequencing was peripheral blood. The receptor set was obtained from a woman aged 55-69 years with acute or convalescent COVID-19.

J is TRBJ1-2 and V is TRBV9; 11 bases agree with TRBD1. Germline V gene sequence: CDR1 SGDLS, CDR2 YYNGEE. The length of the CDR3 is 16 residues. V shed 3 bases, J shed 2 bases, and the junction held 6 bases outside the gene matches. CDR3 in amino acids: CASSGGQGAGNYGYTF. In DNA form, the CDR3 reads TGTGCCAGCAGCGGCGGACAGGGGGCTGGGAACTATGGCTACACCTTC.

This chain uses TRBV2 with TRBJ2-1; TRBD1 matches 7 bases. The CDR3 is 14 amino acids. Unmatched junction bases numbered 5, after V lost 2 bases and J lost 7 bases. Germline CDR1 and CDR2: SNHLY and FYNNEI. The CDR3 here is CASSESGQANEQFF. The CDR3 region has the DNA TGTGCCAGCAGTGAATCCGGACAGGCGAATGAGCAGTTCTTC. Based on the CDR3 plus reference TRBV2 and TRBJ2-1, the full variable domain is EPEVTQTPSHQVTQMGQEVILRCVPISNHLYFYWYRQILGQKVEFLVSFYNNEISEKSEIFDDQFSVERPDGSNFTLKIRSTKLEDSAMYFCASSESGQANEQFFGPGTRLTVL.

The genes are TRBV11-3 and TRBJ2-7; D is perhaps TRBD1 (5 bases). CDR3 length: 15 residues. Germline assignment: CDR1 SGHNT and CDR2 YENEEA. V was shortened by 2 bases and J by 3 bases, with 14 bases between the two germline ends. The chain's CDR3 is CASSLRGGQNYEQYF. CDR3 DNA: TGTGCCAGCAGCTTAAGGGGTGGGCAGAACTACGAGCAGTACTTC.

This clone was seen only once. The chain is built from TRBV9 and TRBJ1-6; D is uncertain. Per the germline V gene, CDR1 is SGDLS and CDR2 is YYNGEE. V lost 0 bases to trimming and J lost 1 base, with 11 bases between them. The CDR3 contains 17 residues. The CDR3 nucleotides read TGTGCCAGCAGCGTAGCAGTTACCGGGTCCTATAATTCACCCCTCCACTTT. It translates to CASSVAVTGSYNSPLHF.

The chain employs TRBV2 and TRBJ1-2; D is perhaps TRBD1 (6 bases). Trimming pared 5 bases from V and 6 bases from J, leaving 10 bases between. Germline values: CDR1 SNHLY, CDR2 FYNNEI. The CDR3 has 12 amino acids. The CDR3 DNA reads TGTGCCAGCAGTCCCCGGGACAATGGCTACACCTTC. Amino acids: CASSPRDNGYTF. The full variable domain, in which reference TRBV2 and TRBJ1-2 provide the parts outside the CDR3, is EPEVTQTPSHQVTQMGQEVILRCVPISNHLYFYWYRQILGQKVEFLVSFYNNEISEKSEIFDDQFSVERPDGSNFTLKIRSTKLEDSAMYFCASSPRDNGYTFGSGTRLTVV.

The J gene is TRBJ1-5, the V gene TRBV5-4; D may be TRBD1 (5 bases). The CDR3 sequence is 15 residues long. Trimming stripped 4 bases from V and 6 bases from J, with 17 bases between. CDR1 is SGHNT and CDR2 is YYREEE in the germline V gene (reference sequence). The DNA for the CDR3 is TGTGCCAGCAGCCGTGGTCCGGAGGGGAGTCAGCCCCAGCATTTT. Translation: CASSRGPEGSQPQHF.

The V call is TRBV7-2, the J call TRBJ1-2; 8 bases match TRBD1. The CDR3 contains 16 residues. Germline lookup yields CDR1 SGHTA and CDR2 FQGNSA. The V gene end was trimmed by 0 bases and the J gene end by 5 bases; junction bases not matched to a gene: 8. DNA of the CDR3: TGTGCCAGCAGCTTAGCCGCGACAGGGGTCGGTTATGGCTACACCTTC. Protein product: CASSLAATGVGYGYTF.

This rearrangement joins TRBV4-3 to TRBJ2-2; D remains ambiguous. Trimming pared 0 bases from V and 1 base from J, leaving 6 bases between. The CDR3 extends over 15 amino acids. The germline V gene has CDR1 LGHNA and CDR2 YSLEER. The CDR3 nucleotides read TGCGCCAGCAGCCAAGATTTCGGGAACACCGGGGAGCTGTTTTTT. It is translated as CASSQDFGNTGELFF.

The V and J genes are TRBV10-3 and TRBJ1-1; 9 nucleotides line up with TRBD1. This CDR3 has 13 amino acids. J gave up 4 bases and V 8 bases, and 5 bases lay outside the gene matches. Germline lookup yields CDR1 ENHRY and CDR2 SYGVKD. In nucleotides, the CDR3 is TGTGCCATCGGGCCGACAGGGGGCACTGAAGCTTTCTTT. Encoded protein: CAIGPTGGTEAFF.

The rearrangement uses TRBV19 and TRBJ2-7; a weak D match, TRBD2 (6 bases). This CDR3 region has 12 residues. The germline CDR1 and CDR2 sequences are LNHDA and SQIVND (reference sequence). V was trimmed by 6 bases and J by 3 bases, leaving 9 bases between them. DNA of the CDR3: TGTGCCAGTAGCATCGGGGGCTACGAGCAGTACTTC. This sequence encodes CASSIGGYEQYF.

The V call is TRBV28, the J call TRBJ2-3, with 8 bases matching TRBD1. J gave up 3 bases and V 3 bases, and 5 bases lay outside the gene matches. The CDR3 is 15 amino acids. Germline CDR1 reads MDHEN; CDR2 reads SYDVKM. The CDR3 protein is CASSFETGATDTQYF. The CDR3 nucleotides read TGTGCCAGCAGTTTCGAGACAGGGGCGACAGATACGCAGTATTTT.

The rearrangement joins TRBV13 to TRBJ2-6; D ambiguous. Deletions cut 4 bases from V and 1 base from J, with 5 bases between. The CDR3 length is 14 residues. From germline, CDR1 is PRHDT and CDR2 FYEKMQ (reference sequence). The CDR3 is CASSYWSGANVLTF. DNA of the CDR3: TGTGCCAGCAGCTACTGGTCTGGGGCCAACGTCCTGACTTTC. The whole variable domain, remainder taken from reference TRBV13 and TRBJ2-6, is AAGVIQSPRHLIKEKRETATLKCYPIPRHDTVYWYQQGPGQDPQFLISFYEKMQSDKGSIPDRFSAQQFSDYHSELNMSSLELGDSALYFCASSYWSGANVLTFGAGSRLTVL.